This T cell receptor (beta chain) was documented in a study of T-cell memory formation after mild COVID-19. The CDR3 spans 16 residues. The germline CDR1 and CDR2 sequences are DFQATT and SNEGSKA (reference sequence). The V gene end was trimmed by 6 bases and the J gene end by 5 bases; junction bases not matched to a gene: 12. From the 5' RACE reads, TCRdb called clonotypes with MiXCR, one entry per CDR3 protein. The table lists 180,000 or so distinct CDR3 sequences, 9.5% to 13% of them singletons, with approximately 3.8% in the top ten. This chain joins TRBV20-1 and TRBJ2-5; TRBD2 matches 13 bases. The source is a man aged 18-30 years who had mild COVID-19 (a few samples of this study predate the infection). Cell type and time point are not known. Sequencing was carried out using PBMCs or a T cell subset sorted from them (not recorded which). The CDR3 is CSAHPTSGGSQETQYF. The CDR3 DNA sequence: TGCAGTGCCCACCCGACTAGCGGGGGGTCGCAGGAGACCCAGTACTTC.